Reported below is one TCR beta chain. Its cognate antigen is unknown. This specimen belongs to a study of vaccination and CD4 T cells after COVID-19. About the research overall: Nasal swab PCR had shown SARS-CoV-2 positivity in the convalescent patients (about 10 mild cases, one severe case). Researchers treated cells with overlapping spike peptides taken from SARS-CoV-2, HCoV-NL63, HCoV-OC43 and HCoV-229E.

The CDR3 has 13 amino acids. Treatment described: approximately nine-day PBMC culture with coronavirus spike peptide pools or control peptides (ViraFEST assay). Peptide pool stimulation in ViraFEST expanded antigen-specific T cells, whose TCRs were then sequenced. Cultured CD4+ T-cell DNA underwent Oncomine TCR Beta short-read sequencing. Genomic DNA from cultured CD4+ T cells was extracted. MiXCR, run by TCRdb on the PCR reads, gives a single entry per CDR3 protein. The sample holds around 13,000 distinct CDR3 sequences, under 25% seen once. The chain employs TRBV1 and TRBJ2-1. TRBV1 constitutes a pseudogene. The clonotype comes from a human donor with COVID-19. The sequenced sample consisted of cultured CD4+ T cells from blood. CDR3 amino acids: CTSTGSSYNEQFF. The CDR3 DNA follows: TGCACCAGCACTGGAAGTTCCTACAATGAGCAGTTCTTC.